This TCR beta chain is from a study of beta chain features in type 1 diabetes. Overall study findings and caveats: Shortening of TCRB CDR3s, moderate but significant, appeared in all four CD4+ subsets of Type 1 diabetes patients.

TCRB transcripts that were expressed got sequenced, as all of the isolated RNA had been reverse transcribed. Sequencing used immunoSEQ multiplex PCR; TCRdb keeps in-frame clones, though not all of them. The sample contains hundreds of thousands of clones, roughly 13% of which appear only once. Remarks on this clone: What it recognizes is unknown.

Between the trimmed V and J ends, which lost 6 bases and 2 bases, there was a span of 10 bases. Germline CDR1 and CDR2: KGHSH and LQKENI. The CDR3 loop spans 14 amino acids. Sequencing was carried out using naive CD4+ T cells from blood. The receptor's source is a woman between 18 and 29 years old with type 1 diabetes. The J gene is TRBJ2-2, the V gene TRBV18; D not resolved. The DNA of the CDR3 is TGTGCCAGCTCCTACAGTACCAACACCGGGGAGCTGTTTTTT. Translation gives CASSYSTNTGELFF.